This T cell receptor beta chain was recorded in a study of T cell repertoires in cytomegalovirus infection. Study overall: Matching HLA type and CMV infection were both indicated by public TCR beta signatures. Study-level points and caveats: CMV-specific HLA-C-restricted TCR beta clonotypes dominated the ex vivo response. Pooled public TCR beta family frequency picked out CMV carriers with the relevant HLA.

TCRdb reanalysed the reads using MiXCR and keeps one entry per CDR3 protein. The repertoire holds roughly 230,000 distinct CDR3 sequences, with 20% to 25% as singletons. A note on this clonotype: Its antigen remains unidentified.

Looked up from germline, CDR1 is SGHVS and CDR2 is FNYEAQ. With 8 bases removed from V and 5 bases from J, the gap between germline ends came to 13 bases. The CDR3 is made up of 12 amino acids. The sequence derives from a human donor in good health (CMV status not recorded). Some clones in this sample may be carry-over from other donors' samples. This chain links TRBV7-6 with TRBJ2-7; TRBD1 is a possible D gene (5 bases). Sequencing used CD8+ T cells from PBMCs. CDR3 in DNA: TGTGCCAGCCCTCCCCTGGGGCACGAGCAGTACTTC. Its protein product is CASPPLGHEQYF.